The 21 T cell receptor beta chains given below trace back to one sample, sequenced in a study of OX40 agonist ivuxolimab in advanced cancers. Clones were read by immunoSEQ multiplex PCR, and TCRdb kept only the in-frame ones, dropping some. The sample has some 100,000 clones; around four fifths are singletons. Sequencing was performed on CD4+ or CD8+ T cells sorted from blood, taken in a trial of the OX40 agonist ivuxolimab. Receptor source: an adult with an advanced solid tumor such as melanoma, head and neck, liver or kidney cancer.

The rearrangement joins TRBV4-1 to TRBJ2-7; tentatively, D is TRBD1 (5 bases). This CDR3 has 15 amino acids. V was trimmed by 0 bases and J by 2 bases, leaving 11 bases between them. Germline-derived CDR1 and CDR2 are MGHRA and YSYEKL. The CDR3, as DNA: TGCGCCAGCAGCCAAGATAGTGCAGGGACCTACGAGCAGTACGTC. Amino acids: CASSQDSAGTYEQYV.

The chain uses TRBV7-2 and TRBJ1-6, with D maybe TRBD1 (6 bases). CDR3 length: 14 residues. Germline V gives CDR1 SGHTA, CDR2 FQGNSA. V dropped 2 bases and J dropped 8 bases, with 10 bases sitting between them. CDR3 in amino acids: CASSLTGTDSPLHF. CDR3 nucleotides: TGTGCCAGCAGCTTAACAGGGACGGATTCACCCCTCCACTTT.

This clone was detected a few times. The chain joins TRBV2 to TRBJ2-7; D might be TRBD1 (8 bases). Trimming pared 5 bases from V and 3 bases from J, leaving 14 bases between. Germline CDR1 is SNHLY and CDR2 is FYNNEI. There are 14 residues in the CDR3. The CDR3 sequence: CASSKNRGGYEQYV. CDR3 DNA sequence: TGTGCCAGCAGTAAAAACAGGGGGGGCTACGAGCAGTACGTC.

This rearrangement joins TRBV2 to TRBJ2-5; perhaps D is TRBD1 or TRBD2 (5 bases each). This CDR3 region has 15 residues. V was shortened by 2 bases and J by 5 bases, with 15 bases between the two germline ends. Germline V gene lookup returns CDR1 SNHLY and CDR2 FYNNEI. The CDR3 bases are TGTGCCAGCAGTGAATCGGGACGGAGGAGGGAGACCCAGTACTTC. Its translation: CASSESGRRRETQYF. The whole variable domain, filled in from reference TRBV2 and TRBJ2-5, reads EPEVTQTPSHQVTQMGQEVILRCVPISNHLYFYWYRQILGQKVEFLVSFYNNEISEKSEIFDDQFSVERPDGSNFTLKIRSTKLEDSAMYFCASSESGRRRETQYFGPGTRLLVL.

The chain employs TRBV6-5 and TRBJ2-2; no clear D. CDR1 MNHEY and CDR2 SVGAGI come from the germline V gene. The CDR3 has 12 amino acids. V lost 6 bases to trimming and J lost 1 base, with 3 bases between them. CDR3 amino acids: CASSQNTGELFF. Here the CDR3 DNA reads TGTGCCAGCAGCCAGAACACCGGGGAGCTGTTTTTT.

J is TRBJ2-3 and V is TRBV5-1, with TRBD2 as a possible D gene (6 bases). The CDR3 runs to 16 residues. V lost 0 bases to trimming and J lost 1 base, with 12 bases between them. Germline V gene data show CDR1 as SGHRS and CDR2 as YFSETQ. In DNA, the CDR3 is TGCGCCAGCAGCTTGGAATGGAGGGGAGGCACAGATACGCAGTATTTT. Encoded protein: CASSLEWRGGTDTQYF.

The rearrangement links TRBV4-1 to TRBJ2-5; D is possibly TRBD2 (6 bases). From germline, CDR1 is MGHRA and CDR2 YSYEKL. The CDR3 is made up of 17 amino acids. Trimming left V 3 bases short and J 1 base short, with 18 bases between. Here the CDR3 DNA reads TGCGCCAGCAGCCACCCCGGTTGGAGGGAGTCCCAAGAGACCCAGTACTTC. This translates into CASSHPGWRESQETQYF.

This chain links TRBV19 with TRBJ1-2, with a tentative D call TRBD1 (5 bases). The germline V and J ends were trimmed by 0 bases and 4 bases, with 15 bases remaining between them. Germline assignment: CDR1 LNHDA and CDR2 SQIVND (reference sequence). This CDR3 contains 16 residues. In DNA form, the CDR3 reads TGTGCCAGTAGTATAGATCATGGCAGGGCGGCCTATGGCTACACCTTC. Translating it yields CASSIDHGRAAYGYTF.

The chain has TRBV27 and TRBJ1-3, with D possibly matching TRBD1 (5 bases). Trimming stripped 2 bases from V and 8 bases from J, with 10 bases between. Germline assignment: CDR1 MNHEY and CDR2 SMNVEV (reference sequence). The CDR3 consists of 13 residues. The CDR3 DNA reads as TGTGCCAGCAGTTTAGGGTGGGGCGACACCATATATTTT. Residues: CASSLGWGDTIYF.

The rearrangement links TRBV19 to TRBJ1-2; 9 bases line up with TRBD1. Looked up from germline, CDR1 is LNHDA and CDR2 is SQIVND (reference sequence). After removal of 9 bases from V and 6 bases from J, the junction contained 5 bases not matched to a gene. The length of the CDR3 is 12 residues. CDR3 nucleotide sequence: TGTGCCAGCGGCGACAGGGGGAATGGCTACACCTTC. The encoded protein is CASGDRGNGYTF.

V usage is TRBV2 and J usage is TRBJ1-2; D uncertain. Germline CDR1 is SNHLY and CDR2 is FYNNEI. Deletions cut 0 bases from V and 2 bases from J, with 13 bases between. The CDR3 is 16 amino acids. CDR3 nucleotide sequence: TGTGCCAGCAGTGAAGCGGCGCGATCAGCGAACTATGGCTACACCTTC. This codes for CASSEAARSANYGYTF.

This clone was counted once. The chain couples TRBV9 to TRBJ1-2; D is unresolved. Germline-derived CDR1 and CDR2 are SGDLS and YYNGEE. V shed 3 bases and J shed 8 bases, with 11 bases lying between them. This CDR3 is built from 12 residues. CDR3 amino acids: CASSEWRGGYTF. Written as DNA, the CDR3 is TGTGCCAGCAGCGAGTGGCGTGGGGGCTACACCTTC.

The V and J genes are TRBV4-2 and TRBJ2-5; TRBD1 aligns across 7 bases. Germline CDR1 LGHNA, CDR2 YNFKEQ. The CDR3 contains 14 residues. The J segment lost 4 bases and the V segment lost 0 bases, leaving 2 bases of the junction unmatched. DNA for the CDR3: TGTGCCAGCAGCCAAGAGAGGGGGCGAGAGACCCAGTACTTC. Amino acid sequence: CASSQERGRETQYF.

This chain connects TRBV5-1 to TRBJ2-7; D remains unclear. V lost 5 bases and J lost 0, with 18 bases in between. The CDR3 spans 16 residues. Germline-derived CDR1 and CDR2 are SGHRS and YFSETQ. DNA for the CDR3: TGCGCCAGCAGACGCACTCTGACGGTTAGCTCCTACGAGCAGTACTTC. This codes for CASRRTLTVSSYEQYF.

V and J are TRBV28 and TRBJ1-5; TRBD1 agrees at 9 bases. Germline V gene sequence: CDR1 MDHEN, CDR2 SYDVKM. CDR3 length: 18 amino acids. The V gene end was trimmed by 5 bases and the J gene end by 7 bases; junction bases not matched to a gene: 18. The CDR3 DNA sequence: TGTGCCAGCAGTCCAGACCCGGCACAGGGGGCTGGGTGGCAGCCCCAGCATTTT. Protein product: CASSPDPAQGAGWQPQHF.

The chain combines TRBV5-4 with TRBJ2-5; D possibly corresponds to TRBD1 (5 bases). V was clipped by 7 bases and J by 5 bases, with 15 bases between them. The length of the CDR3 is 13 residues. Germline lookup yields CDR1 SGHNT and CDR2 YYREEE (reference sequence). Here the CDR3 reads CASRKGDTETQYF. CDR3 sequence (DNA): TGTGCCAGCCGGAAAGGGGATACGGAGACCCAGTACTTC.

This clone was recorded once. This chain connects TRBV28 to TRBJ2-7; TRBD1 matches at 7 bases. Germline V gives CDR1 MDHEN, CDR2 SYDVKM. Trimming at V came to 6 bases and at J to 12 bases, leaving 17 bases not matched to a gene. This CDR3 comprises 14 residues. CDR3: CASSKTTSGQNLYF. CDR3 bases: TGTGCCAGCAGCAAAACAACCTCGGGACAGAACTTGTACTTC.

The rearrangement links TRBV13 to TRBJ1-6; D gene uncertain. V was trimmed by 1 base and J by 9 bases, leaving 4 bases between them. Germline loops: CDR1 PRHDT, CDR2 FYEKMQ (reference sequence). This CDR3 has 12 amino acids. This chain's CDR3 is CASSLAVSPLHF. CDR3 nucleotides: TGTGCCAGCAGCTTAGCGGTTTCACCCCTCCACTTT. The variable domain in full, with the rest retrieved from reference TRBV13 and TRBJ1-6, is AAGVIQSPRHLIKEKRETATLKCYPIPRHDTVYWYQQGPGQDPQFLISFYEKMQSDKGSIPDRFSAQQFSDYHSELNMSSLELGDSALYFCASSLAVSPLHFGNGTRLTVT.

The rearrangement joins TRBV2 to TRBJ2-4; TRBD2 agrees at 9 bases. V shed 6 bases and J 11 bases; nucleotides not matched to a gene: 5. The germline gives CDR1 SNHLY, CDR2 FYNNEI. CDR3 length: 12 amino acids. The CDR3 here is CASRPSGAVQYF. In nucleotides, the CDR3 is TGTGCCAGCAGACCTAGCGGGGCGGTTCAGTACTTC.

The V gene is TRBV4-1, the J gene TRBJ1-6; 9 bases match TRBD1. CDR1 and CDR2 (germline): MGHRA, YSYEKL. The CDR3 has 17 amino acids. With V trimmed by 1 base and J by 6 bases, 7 bases remained unmatched. The DNA of the CDR3 is TGCGCCAGCAGCCAAGGACAGGGGGGTCCTACTAATTCACCCCTCCACTTT. Its translation is CASSQGQGGPTNSPLHF.

The chain uses TRBV2 and TRBJ2-5; D is possibly TRBD1 (5 bases). The germline CDR1 and CDR2 sequences are SNHLY and FYNNEI. The CDR3 consists of 14 residues. Trimming took 6 bases from V and 0 from J, leaving 11 bases between them. CDR3 loop: CASRPTEYQETQYF. Here the CDR3 DNA reads TGTGCCAGCAGGCCGACAGAGTACCAAGAGACCCAGTACTTC.